A single sample gave rise to the 24 T cell receptor beta chains below, sequenced in a study of naive and memory T cell subsets. Amplification of ligated cDNA took four PCR rounds with SP2 and nested alpha and beta constant primers. MiXCR, run by TCRdb on the 5' RACE reads, gives a single entry per CDR3 protein. This sample has tens of thousands of distinct CDR3 sequences, with less than 10% found just once. The library had UMIs added by 3' ligation of an oligonucleotide to TCR cDNA. These receptors all stem from a female donor in good health.

The genes are TRBV5-1 and TRBJ2-1; D remains ambiguous. The CDR3 length is 13 residues. The V gene's germline CDR1 is SGHRS and CDR2 YFSETQ. Trimming removed 4 bases at V and 2 bases at J, with 7 bases between. The CDR3 bases are TGCGCCAGCAGCCAAGACACCTACAATGAGCAGTTCTTC. Protein: CASSQDTYNEQFF.

V gene TRBV5-4 combines with J gene TRBJ1-2, with 11 bases matching TRBD1. V dropped 4 bases and J dropped 5; count of bases not matched to a gene: 10. CDR3 length equals 16 residues. The V gene's germline CDR1 is SGHNT and CDR2 YYREEE (reference sequence). The CDR3 reads CASSPLWTGGEYGYTF. The CDR3 bases are TGTGCCAGCAGCCCATTATGGACAGGGGGCGAGTATGGCTACACCTTC.

This clonotype turned up a few times. The V call is TRBV2, the J call TRBJ2-3; 9 bases match TRBD2. The CDR3 is 17 amino acids. Germline CDR1 and CDR2: SNHLY and FYNNEI. J gave up 2 bases and V 3 bases, and 9 bases lay outside the gene matches. The CDR3 DNA reads TGTGCCAGCAGTGATATGGGTAGCGGGGGATTCACAGATACGCAGTATTTT. Translating gives CASSDMGSGGFTDTQYF.

Details on this clonotype: The junction departs from germline at one end; a sequencing error may be responsible. The V call is TRBV5-6, the J call TRBJ1-2; D is ambiguous. CDR1 is SGHDT, CDR2 YYEEEE, per germline. The CDR3 covers 14 residues. Here the CDR3 reads CASSLRRASYGDTF. In DNA form, the CDR3 reads TGTGCCAGCAGCTTGAGGCGAGCCAGCTATGGCGACACCTTC.

J is TRBJ2-3 and V is TRBV4-3; TRBD2 agrees at 10 bases. The CDR3 extends over 16 amino acids. The J segment lost 4 bases and the V segment lost 0 bases, leaving 4 bases of the junction unmatched. Per germline, CDR1 LGHNA and CDR2 YSLEER. The CDR3 here is CASSQDLLAGSDTQYF. CDR3 nucleotides: TGCGCCAGCAGCCAAGATTTACTAGCGGGGTCAGATACGCAGTATTTT.

This clonotype came up many times. This chain connects TRBV7-3 to TRBJ2-3; D may be TRBD1 or TRBD2 (6 bases each). The V gene lost 5 bases and the J gene lost 4 bases, with 16 bases spanning the gap. This CDR3 spans 15 amino acids. The germline V gene encodes CDR1 SGHTA and CDR2 FQGTGA. The CDR3: CASSSGRGQADTQYF. CDR3 DNA: TGTGCCAGCAGCAGCGGACGGGGGCAGGCAGATACGCAGTATTTT.

This clonotype has a handful of counts. The chain carries TRBV3-1 and TRBJ2-5, with 9 nucleotides matching TRBD1. The CDR3 extends over 15 amino acids. CDR1 LGHDT and CDR2 YNNKEL come from the germline V gene (reference sequence). Trimming removed 1 base from V and 6 bases from J; junction bases left unmatched: 6. The CDR3: CASSQAGTGRKTQYF. The CDR3 nucleotides are TGTGCCAGCAGCCAAGCCGGGACAGGGAGAAAGACCCAGTACTTC.

A few counts support this clonotype. The chain is built from TRBV7-2 and TRBJ2-7, with D maybe TRBD1 (5 bases). Germline CDR1 SGHTA, CDR2 FQGNSA. The CDR3 sequence is 14 residues long. The V gene lost 6 bases and the J gene lost 0 bases, with 12 bases spanning the gap. The CDR3 loop is CASSPGPSSYEQYF. CDR3 nucleotides: TGTGCCAGCAGTCCAGGGCCGAGCTCCTACGAGCAGTACTTC.

At least ten counts were recorded for this clonotype. CDR3 protein: CASSARDGVSLHF. DNA for the CDR3: TGTGCCAGCTCAGCCAGGGACGGAGTTTCCCTCCACTTT. This chain links TRBV18 with TRBJ1-6; weak D call: TRBD1 (5 bases). V dropped 5 bases and J dropped 14 bases, with 16 bases sitting between them. CDR1 is KGHSH, CDR2 LQKENI, per germline. The CDR3 is 13 amino acids.

V and J are TRBV30 and TRBJ2-5; D possibly corresponds to TRBD1 (6 bases). Germline CDR1 is GTSNPN and CDR2 is SVGIG (reference sequence). The CDR3 contains 13 residues. Trimming pared 0 bases from V and 5 bases from J, leaving 10 bases between. CDR3 in DNA: TGTGCCTGGAGTGTACGAGGGGGTGAGACCCAGTACTTC. Its translation is CAWSVRGGETQYF.

There are many counts of this clonotype. CDR3 in DNA: TGTGCCAGCAGCTTTCACAGGGGCCCGAGAATTAAAAACATTCAGTACTTC. Amino acids: CASSFHRGPRIKNIQYF. V is TRBV7-9 and J is TRBJ2-4; 7 bases are a match to TRBD1. This CDR3 spans 17 amino acids. CDR1 is SEHNR and CDR2 is FQNEAQ in the germline V gene (reference sequence). V trimming: 3 bases; J trimming: 4 bases; junction bases outside the gene matches: 12.

This clonotype was seen repeatedly, ten times or more. This rearrangement joins TRBV29-1 to TRBJ2-2; D is perhaps TRBD1 (5 bases). Germline V gives CDR1 SQVTM, CDR2 ANQGSEA. The CDR3 spans 12 residues. V gave up 7 bases and J gave up 1 base, with 7 bases separating them. Here the CDR3 reads CSAGQNTGELFF. The CDR3 DNA reads TGCAGCGCCGGACAGAACACCGGGGAGCTGTTTTTT.

The J gene is TRBJ2-7, the V gene TRBV3-1; D not certain. This CDR3 has 12 residues. Trimming left V 1 base short and J 7 bases short, with 8 bases between. Germline V gene sequence: CDR1 LGHDT, CDR2 YNNKEL (reference sequence). The CDR3 nucleotides are TGTGCCAGCAGCCAAGCAGCAGGAGAGCAGTACTTC. Its protein is CASSQAAGEQYF.

With regard to this clonotype: This may arise from a read error, as a much more abundant clone is one base away. The V call is TRBV18, the J call TRBJ1-2; 8 nucleotides align to TRBD1. V shed 3 bases, J shed 12 bases, and the junction held 21 bases outside the gene matches. The CDR3 covers 17 residues. Germline CDR1 is KGHSH and CDR2 is LQKENI. DNA of the CDR3: TGTGCCAGCTCACCGATCGGACTCGTTAACATTCCAGGGGGCGACACCTTC. Its protein product is CASSPIGLVNIPGGDTF.

The chain carries TRBV29-1 and TRBJ2-7; TRBD1 might be the D (6 bases). Per germline, CDR1 SQVTM and CDR2 ANQGSEA. The CDR3 runs to 20 residues. V shed 0 bases and J shed 0 bases, with 27 bases lying between them. This chain's CDR3 is CSVEDPVSETRGNSSYEQYF. In DNA, the CDR3 is TGCAGCGTTGAAGATCCGGTTAGCGAAACCAGGGGAAATTCCTCCTACGAGCAGTACTTC.

V gene TRBV6-6 combines with J gene TRBJ1-1; D uncertain. V shed 5 bases and J shed 0 bases, with 4 bases lying between them. Germline V gene data show CDR1 as MNHNY and CDR2 as SVGAGI (reference sequence). CDR3 length equals 12 residues. The CDR3 DNA sequence: TGTGCCAGCAGTATAATGAACACTGAAGCTTTCTTT. Amino acid sequence: CASSIMNTEAFF.

The chain couples TRBV29-1 to TRBJ1-1; D not resolved. The length of the CDR3 is 13 residues. Germline assignment: CDR1 SQVTM and CDR2 ANQGSEA. V was shortened by 2 bases and J by 1 base, with 8 bases between the two germline ends. CDR3 nucleotide sequence: TGCAGCGTTGAATTAAGGAGGAACACTGAAGCTTTCTTT. Residues: CSVELRRNTEAFF.

This clonotype was detected ten times or more. The CDR3 here is CASTSTRSGAEQFF. CDR3 bases: TGTGCCAGCACAAGTACTAGAAGCGGGGCTGAGCAGTTCTTC. V gene TRBV18 combines with J gene TRBJ2-1, with 7 nucleotides matching TRBD2. V shed 8 bases, J shed 9 bases, and the junction held 13 bases outside the gene matches. The germline V gene encodes CDR1 KGHSH and CDR2 LQKENI. The CDR3 is 14 residues long.

This clonotype was recorded many times. The chain couples TRBV5-4 to TRBJ1-5; D gene unclear. The CDR3 extends over 12 amino acids. Germline CDR1 and CDR2: SGHNT and YYREEE (reference sequence). V lost 0 bases and J 7 bases, leaving 5 bases between the germline ends. CDR3 loop: CASSLVGQPQHF. The CDR3 nucleotides are TGTGCCAGCAGCTTGGTGGGGCAGCCCCAGCATTTT. Full variable domain (outside the CDR3, taken from reference TRBV5-4 and TRBJ1-5): ETGVTQSPTHLIKTRGQQVTLRCSSQSGHNTVSWYQQALGQGPQFIFQYYREEENGRGNFPPRFSGLQFPNYSSELNVNALELDDSALYLCASSLVGQPQHFGDGTRLSIL.

The chain employs TRBV7-2 and TRBJ1-3; D is unclear. This CDR3 contains 15 residues. The germline V gene has CDR1 SGHTA and CDR2 FQGNSA. V lost 3 bases and J 4 bases, leaving 13 bases between the germline ends. In DNA form, the CDR3 reads TGTGCCAGCAGCTTGGTTCGGCATTCGGGAAACACCATATATTTT. Its protein product is CASSLVRHSGNTIYF.

The chain links TRBV7-9 to TRBJ2-7, with no clear D. The CDR3 has 12 amino acids. V shed 5 bases and J shed 10 bases, with 15 bases lying between them. Per the germline V gene, CDR1 is SEHNR and CDR2 is FQNEAQ (reference sequence). This CDR3 reads CASSLSTGSQYF. In DNA form, the CDR3 reads TGTGCCAGCAGCCTAAGTACCGGCTCCCAGTACTTC.

This clonotype has at least ten counts. V usage is TRBV6-2 or TRBV6-3 and J usage is TRBJ1-1; D call uncertain. The V end was cut by 6 bases, the J end by 4 bases, with 12 bases between. The CDR3 is 13 amino acids. Germline V gives CDR1 MNHEY, CDR2 SVGEGT. In DNA form, the CDR3 reads TGTGCCAGCAGGCCGGTGGGCGGCACTGAAGCTTTCTTT. It is translated as CASRPVGGTEAFF.

This clonotype came up a few times. The chain employs TRBV3-1 and TRBJ1-2; 8 positions match TRBD1. CDR1 and CDR2 (germline): LGHDT, YNNKEL (reference sequence). The CDR3 length is 15 residues. J was trimmed by 12 bases and V by 4 bases; bases with no gene match: 16. The CDR3 DNA follows: TGTGCCAGCAGCCCCCAGCCCCACAGGGGGATCGGCGACACCTTC. Translation gives CASSPQPHRGIGDTF.

This clonotype has at least ten counts. This rearrangement joins TRBV7-3 to TRBJ2-5, with D uncertain. The CDR3 spans 14 residues. V lost 5 bases to trimming and J lost 4 bases, with 14 bases between them. The germline CDR1 and CDR2 sequences are SGHTA and FQGTGA. In DNA, the CDR3 is TGTGCCAGCAGCCAAGTGGGGTGGGGAGAGACCCAGTACTTC. Its protein is CASSQVGWGETQYF.